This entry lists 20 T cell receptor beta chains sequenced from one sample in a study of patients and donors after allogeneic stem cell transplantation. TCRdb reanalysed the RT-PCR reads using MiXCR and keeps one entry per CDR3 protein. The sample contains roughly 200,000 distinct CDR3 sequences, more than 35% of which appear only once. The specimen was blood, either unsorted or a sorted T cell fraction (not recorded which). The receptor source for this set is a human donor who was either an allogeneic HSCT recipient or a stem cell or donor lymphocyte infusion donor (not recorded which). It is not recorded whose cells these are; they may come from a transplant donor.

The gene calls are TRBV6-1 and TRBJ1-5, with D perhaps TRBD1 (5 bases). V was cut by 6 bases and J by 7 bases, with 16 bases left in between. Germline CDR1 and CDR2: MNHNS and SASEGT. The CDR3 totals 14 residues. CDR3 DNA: TGTGCCAGCAGCCACGGGGGGTCTGGACAGCCCCAGCATTTT. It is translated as CASSHGGSGQPQHF.

The CDR3: CASSLTDINTEAFF. The CDR3 nucleotides are TGTGCCAGCAGTCTGACAGACATCAACACTGAAGCTTTCTTT. The chain is built from TRBV6-1 and TRBJ1-1; a weak D match, TRBD1 (5 bases). Germline CDR1 and CDR2: MNHNS and SASEGT. This CDR3 comprises 14 residues. Between the trimmed V and J ends, which lost 5 bases and 2 bases, there was a span of 12 bases.

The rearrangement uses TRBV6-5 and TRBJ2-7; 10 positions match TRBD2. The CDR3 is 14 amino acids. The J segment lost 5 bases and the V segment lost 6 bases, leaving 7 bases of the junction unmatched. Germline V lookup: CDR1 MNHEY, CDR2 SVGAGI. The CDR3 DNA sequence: TGTGCCAGCAGCCCAAGCGGGAGGGGTAACGAGCAGTACTTC. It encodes CASSPSGRGNEQYF.

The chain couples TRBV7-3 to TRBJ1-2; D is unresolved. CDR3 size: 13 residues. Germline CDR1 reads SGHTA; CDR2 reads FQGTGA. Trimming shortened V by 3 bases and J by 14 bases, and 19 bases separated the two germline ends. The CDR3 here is CASSLSNGGLETF. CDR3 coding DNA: TGTGCCAGCAGCTTGTCTAACGGTGGCCTAGAGACCTTC. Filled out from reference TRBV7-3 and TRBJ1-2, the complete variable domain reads GAGVSQTPSNKVTEKGKYVELRCDPISGHTALYWYRQSLGQGPEFLIYFQGTGAADDSGLPNDRFFAVRPEGSVSTLKIQRTERGDSAVYLCASSLSNGGLETFGSGTRLTVV.

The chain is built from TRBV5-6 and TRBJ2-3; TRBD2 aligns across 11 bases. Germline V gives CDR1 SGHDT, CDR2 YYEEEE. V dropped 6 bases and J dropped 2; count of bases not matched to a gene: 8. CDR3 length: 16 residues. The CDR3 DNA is TGTGCCAGCAACCCCAGGGGACTAGCGGACACAGATACGCAGTATTTT. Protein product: CASNPRGLADTDTQYF.

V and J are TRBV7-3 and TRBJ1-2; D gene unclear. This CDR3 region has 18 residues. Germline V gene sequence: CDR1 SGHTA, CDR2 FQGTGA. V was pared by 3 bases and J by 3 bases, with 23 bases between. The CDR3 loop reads CASSFGRRAPVQDYGYTF. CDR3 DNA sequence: TGTGCCAGCAGCTTTGGACGCCGGGCCCCGGTCCAAGACTATGGCTACACCTTC.

The CDR3 bases are TGTGCCAGCAGTTTATGGCGTCGGAACACTGAAGCTTTCTTT. Its protein is CASSLWRRNTEAFF. This chain connects TRBV28 to TRBJ1-1; D remains unclear. Trimming pared 0 bases from V and 1 base from J, leaving 6 bases between. Germline-derived CDR1 and CDR2 are MDHEN and SYDVKM. The CDR3 is 14 residues long.

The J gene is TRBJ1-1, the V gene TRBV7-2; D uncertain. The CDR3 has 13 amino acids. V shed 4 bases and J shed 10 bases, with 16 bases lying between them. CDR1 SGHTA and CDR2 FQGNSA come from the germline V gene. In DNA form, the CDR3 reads TGTGCCAGCAGCTCCACCGATTTGCTGGGAGCTTTCTTT. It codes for CASSSTDLLGAFF.

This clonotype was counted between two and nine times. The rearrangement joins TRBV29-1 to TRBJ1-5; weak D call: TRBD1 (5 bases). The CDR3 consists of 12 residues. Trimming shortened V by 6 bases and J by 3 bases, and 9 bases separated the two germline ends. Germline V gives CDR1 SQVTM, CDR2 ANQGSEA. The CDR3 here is CSVVDNNQPQHF. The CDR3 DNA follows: TGCAGCGTAGTGGACAACAATCAGCCCCAGCATTTT. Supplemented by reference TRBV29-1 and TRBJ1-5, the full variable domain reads SAVISQKPSRDICQRGTSLTIQCQVDSQVTMMFWYRQQPGQSLTLIATANQGSEATYESGFVIDKFPISRPNLTFSTLTVSNMSPEDSSIYLCSVVDNNQPQHFGDGTRLSIL.

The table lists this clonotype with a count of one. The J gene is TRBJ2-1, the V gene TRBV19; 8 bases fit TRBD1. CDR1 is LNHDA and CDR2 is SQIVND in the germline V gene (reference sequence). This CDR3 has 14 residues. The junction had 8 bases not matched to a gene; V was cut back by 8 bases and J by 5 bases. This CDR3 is CASAGTGFNNEQFF. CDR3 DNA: TGTGCCAGTGCCGGGACAGGATTCAACAATGAGCAGTTCTTC.

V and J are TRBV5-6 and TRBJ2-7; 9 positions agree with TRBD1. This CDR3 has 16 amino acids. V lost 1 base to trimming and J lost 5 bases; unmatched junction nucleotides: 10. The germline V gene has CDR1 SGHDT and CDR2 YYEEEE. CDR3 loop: CASSLRRTGEYHEQYF. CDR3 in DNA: TGTGCCAGCAGCTTGCGGCGGACAGGGGAGTACCACGAGCAGTACTTC.

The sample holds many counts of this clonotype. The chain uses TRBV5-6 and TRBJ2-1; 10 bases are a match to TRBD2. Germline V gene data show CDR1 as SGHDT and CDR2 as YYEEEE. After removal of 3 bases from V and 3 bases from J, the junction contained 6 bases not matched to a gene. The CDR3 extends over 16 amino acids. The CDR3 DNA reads TGTGCCAGCAGCTACCCGACTAGCGGGTACTACAATGAGCAGTTCTTC. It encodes CASSYPTSGYYNEQFF.

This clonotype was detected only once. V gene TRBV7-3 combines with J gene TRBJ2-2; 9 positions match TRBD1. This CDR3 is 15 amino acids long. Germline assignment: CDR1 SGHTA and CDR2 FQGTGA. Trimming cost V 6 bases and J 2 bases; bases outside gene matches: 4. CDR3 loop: CASRGGQGNTGELFF. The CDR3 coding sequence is TGTGCCAGCAGAGGGGGACAGGGAAACACCGGGGAGCTGTTTTTT.

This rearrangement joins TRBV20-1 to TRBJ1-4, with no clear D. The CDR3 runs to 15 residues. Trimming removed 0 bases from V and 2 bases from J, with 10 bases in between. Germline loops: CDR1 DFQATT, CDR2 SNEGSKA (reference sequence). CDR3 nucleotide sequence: TGCAGTGCTAGAGATATGGGTAGCACTAATGAAAAACTGTTTTTT. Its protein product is CSARDMGSTNEKLFF.

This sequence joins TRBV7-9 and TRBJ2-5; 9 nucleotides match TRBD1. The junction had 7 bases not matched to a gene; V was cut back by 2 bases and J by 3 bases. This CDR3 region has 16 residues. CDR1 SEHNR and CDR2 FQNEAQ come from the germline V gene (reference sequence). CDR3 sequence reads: CASSLPFTGGEETQYF. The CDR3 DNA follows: TGTGCCAGCAGCTTACCTTTTACAGGGGGCGAAGAGACCCAGTACTTC. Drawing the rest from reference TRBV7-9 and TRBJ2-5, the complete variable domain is DTGVSQNPRHKITKRGQNVTFRCDPISEHNRLYWYRQTLGQGPEFLTYFQNEAQLEKSRLLSDRFSAERPKGSFSTLEIQRTEQGDSAMYLCASSLPFTGGEETQYFGPGTRLLVL.

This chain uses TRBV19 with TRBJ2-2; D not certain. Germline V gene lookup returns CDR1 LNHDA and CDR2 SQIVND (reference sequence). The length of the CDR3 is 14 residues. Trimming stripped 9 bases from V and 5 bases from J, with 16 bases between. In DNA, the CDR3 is TGTGCCAGCGTAGGATCCTCGAGGACCGGGGAGCTGTTTTTT. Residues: CASVGSSRTGELFF.

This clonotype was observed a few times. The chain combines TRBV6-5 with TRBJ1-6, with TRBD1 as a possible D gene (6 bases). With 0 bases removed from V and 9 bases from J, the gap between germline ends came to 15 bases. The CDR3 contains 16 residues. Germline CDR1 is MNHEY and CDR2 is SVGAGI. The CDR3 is CASSYSGQGLGSPLHF. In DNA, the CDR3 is TGTGCCAGCAGTTACTCGGGTCAGGGGTTGGGTTCACCCCTCCACTTT.

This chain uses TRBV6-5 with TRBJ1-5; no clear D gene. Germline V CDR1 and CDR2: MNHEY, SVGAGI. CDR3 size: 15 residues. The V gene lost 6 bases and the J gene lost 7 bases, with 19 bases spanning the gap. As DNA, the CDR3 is TGTGCCAGCAGCTCGACCGGCCTTGCTTGGCAGCCCCAGCATTTT. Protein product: CASSSTGLAWQPQHF.

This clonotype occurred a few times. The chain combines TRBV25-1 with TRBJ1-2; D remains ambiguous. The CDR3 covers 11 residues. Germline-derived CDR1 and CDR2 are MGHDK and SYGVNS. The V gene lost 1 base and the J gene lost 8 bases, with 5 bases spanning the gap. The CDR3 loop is CASSELNGYTF. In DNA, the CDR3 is TGTGCCAGCAGTGAATTAAACGGCTACACCTTC.

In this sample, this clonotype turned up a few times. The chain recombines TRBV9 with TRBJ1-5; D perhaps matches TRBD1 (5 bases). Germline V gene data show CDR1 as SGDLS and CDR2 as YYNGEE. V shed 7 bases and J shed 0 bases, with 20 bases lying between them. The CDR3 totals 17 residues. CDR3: CASSSDQGIYSNQPQHF. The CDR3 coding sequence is TGTGCCAGCTCCTCTGATCAGGGTATCTATAGCAATCAGCCCCAGCATTTT.